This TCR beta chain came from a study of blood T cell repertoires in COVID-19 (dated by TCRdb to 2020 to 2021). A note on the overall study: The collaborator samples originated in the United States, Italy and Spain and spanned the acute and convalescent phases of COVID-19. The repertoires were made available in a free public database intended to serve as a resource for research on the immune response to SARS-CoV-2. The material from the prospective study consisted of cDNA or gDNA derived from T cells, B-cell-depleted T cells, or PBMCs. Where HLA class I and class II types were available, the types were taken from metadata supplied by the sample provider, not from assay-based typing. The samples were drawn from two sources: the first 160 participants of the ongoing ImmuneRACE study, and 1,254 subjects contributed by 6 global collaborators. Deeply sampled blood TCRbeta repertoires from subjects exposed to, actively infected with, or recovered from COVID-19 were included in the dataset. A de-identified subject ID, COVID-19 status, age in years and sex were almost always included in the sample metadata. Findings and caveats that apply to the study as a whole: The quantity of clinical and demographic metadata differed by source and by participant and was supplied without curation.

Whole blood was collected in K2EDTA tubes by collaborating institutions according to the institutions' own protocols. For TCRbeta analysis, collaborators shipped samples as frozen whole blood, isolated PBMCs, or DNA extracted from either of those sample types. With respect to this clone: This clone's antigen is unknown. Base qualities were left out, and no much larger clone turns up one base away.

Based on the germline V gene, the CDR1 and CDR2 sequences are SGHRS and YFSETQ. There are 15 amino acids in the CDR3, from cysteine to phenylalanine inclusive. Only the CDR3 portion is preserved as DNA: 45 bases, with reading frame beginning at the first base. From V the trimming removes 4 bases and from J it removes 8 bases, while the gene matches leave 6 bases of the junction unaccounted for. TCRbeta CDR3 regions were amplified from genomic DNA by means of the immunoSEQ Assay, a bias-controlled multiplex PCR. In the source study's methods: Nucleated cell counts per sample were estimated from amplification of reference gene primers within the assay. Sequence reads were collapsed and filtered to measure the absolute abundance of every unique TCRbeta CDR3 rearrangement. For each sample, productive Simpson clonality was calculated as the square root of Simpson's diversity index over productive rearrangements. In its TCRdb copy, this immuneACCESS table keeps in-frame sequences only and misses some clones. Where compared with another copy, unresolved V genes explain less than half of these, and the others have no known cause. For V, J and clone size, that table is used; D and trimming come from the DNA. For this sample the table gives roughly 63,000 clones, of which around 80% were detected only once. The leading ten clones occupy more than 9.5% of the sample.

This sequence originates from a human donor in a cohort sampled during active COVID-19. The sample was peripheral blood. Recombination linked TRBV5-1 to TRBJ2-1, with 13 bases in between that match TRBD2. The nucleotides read TGCGCCAGCAGCCGGACTAGCGGGAGTCGCTATGAGCAGTTCTTC. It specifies CASSRTSGSRYEQFF.